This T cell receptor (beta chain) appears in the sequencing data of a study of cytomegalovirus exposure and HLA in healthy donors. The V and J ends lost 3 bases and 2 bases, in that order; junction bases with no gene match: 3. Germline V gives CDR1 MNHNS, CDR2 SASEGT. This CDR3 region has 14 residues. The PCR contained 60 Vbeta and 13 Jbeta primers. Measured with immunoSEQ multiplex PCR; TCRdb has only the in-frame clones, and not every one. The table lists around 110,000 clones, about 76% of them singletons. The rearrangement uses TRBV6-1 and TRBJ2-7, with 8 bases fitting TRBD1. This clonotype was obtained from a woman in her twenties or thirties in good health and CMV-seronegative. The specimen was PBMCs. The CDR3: CASSDPGQAYEQYF. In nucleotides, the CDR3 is TGTGCCAGCAGTGACCCGGGACAGGCCTACGAGCAGTACTTC.